This is a list of T cell receptor beta chains from one sample in a study of cytomegalovirus exposure and HLA in healthy donors. TCRdb's table, derived via immunoSEQ multiplex PCR, lists solely in-frame clones and lacks some. The data show over 150,000 clones, over 80% seen once. Sequencing was performed on PBMCs. The receptors here all came from a girl aged 10 to 17 in good health and CMV-seropositive. The CDR3 runs from the conserved cysteine through the conserved F or W. The order of the fields is clone size, J gene, CDR3 length, V gene, D gene, CDR3 protein, CDR3 DNA. A D gene is named only where the DNA matches it firmly. Expanded clones get a size class; other rows say once, few or many, or leave the size out.

clone_size: -
j_call: TRBJ2-7
cdr3_length: 14
v_call: TRBV28
d_call: TRBD2
cdr3_aa: CASSPRLAAYEQYF
cdr3_nt: TGTGCCAGCAGTCCCCGACTAGCGGCGTACGAGCAGTACTTC

clone_size: -
j_call: TRBJ2-2
cdr3_length: 14
v_call: TRBV19
d_call: -
cdr3_aa: CASSHSTNTGELFF
cdr3_nt: TGTGCCAGTAGTCACTCCACGAACACCGGGGAGCTGTTTTTT

clone_size: -
j_call: TRBJ2-7
cdr3_length: 15
v_call: TRBV5-1
d_call: TRBD1
cdr3_aa: CASSSGTVTTYEQYF
cdr3_nt: TGCGCCAGCAGCTCCGGGACAGTAACAACCTACGAGCAGTACTTC

clone_size: -
j_call: TRBJ2-1
cdr3_length: 13
v_call: TRBV28
d_call: -
cdr3_aa: CASSDGLNNEQFF
cdr3_nt: TGTGCCAGCAGTGACGGACTTAACAATGAGCAGTTCTTC

clone_size: -
j_call: TRBJ2-3
cdr3_length: 15
v_call: TRBV7-6
d_call: TRBD1
cdr3_aa: CASSSEGTATDTQYF
cdr3_nt: TGTGCCAGCAGCTCGGAAGGGACAGCCACAGATACGCAGTATTTT

clone_size: -
j_call: TRBJ1-2
cdr3_length: 15
v_call: TRBV7-9
d_call: TRBD1
cdr3_aa: CASSIPGQESYGYTF
cdr3_nt: TGTGCCAGCAGCATACCGGGACAGGAATCCTATGGCTACACCTTC

clone_size: -
j_call: TRBJ2-7
cdr3_length: 19
v_call: TRBV28
d_call: TRBD2
cdr3_aa: CASSFADRRTSGISYEQYF
cdr3_nt: TGTGCCAGCAGTTTCGCGGACCGACGGACTAGCGGAATATCCTACGAGCAGTACTTC

clone_size: -
j_call: TRBJ1-1
cdr3_length: 15
v_call: TRBV18
d_call: -
cdr3_aa: CASSPISGGNTEAFF
cdr3_nt: TGTGCCAGCTCACCAATTTCGGGGGGGAACACTGAAGCTTTCTTT

clone_size: -
j_call: TRBJ2-7
cdr3_length: 14
v_call: TRBV13
d_call: TRBD2
cdr3_aa: CASSSGLAGDEQYF
cdr3_nt: TGTGCCAGCAGCTCGGGACTAGCGGGAGACGAGCAGTACTTC

clone_size: few
j_call: TRBJ2-7
cdr3_length: 14
v_call: TRBV10-3
d_call: TRBD1
cdr3_aa: CAISVGQGAYEQYF
cdr3_nt: TGTGCCATCAGTGTAGGACAGGGGGCGTACGAGCAGTACTTC

clone_size: few
j_call: TRBJ1-5
cdr3_length: 14
v_call: TRBV25-1
d_call: -
cdr3_aa: CASSSGKGNQPQHF
cdr3_nt: TGTGCCAGCAGCTCAGGGAAGGGCAATCAGCCCCAGCATTTT

clone_size: few
j_call: TRBJ1-5
cdr3_length: 14
v_call: TRBV2
d_call: TRBD1
cdr3_aa: CATSRGPGDQPQHF
cdr3_nt: TGTGCCACCTCAAGGGGGCCAGGGGATCAGCCCCAGCATTTT

clone_size: -
j_call: TRBJ2-5
cdr3_length: 14
v_call: TRBV7-9
d_call: TRBD1
cdr3_aa: CASSASGTAETQYF
cdr3_nt: TGTGCCAGCAGCGCCTCCGGGACAGCAGAGACCCAGTACTTC

clone_size: -
j_call: TRBJ1-2
cdr3_length: 8
v_call: TRBV7-2
d_call: -
cdr3_aa: CASSLVCF
cdr3_nt: TGTGCCAGCAGCTTAGTCTGCTTC

clone_size: -
j_call: TRBJ1-3
cdr3_length: 13
v_call: TRBV19
d_call: -
cdr3_aa: CASSINFGNTIYF
cdr3_nt: TGTGCCAGTAGTATTAATTTTGGAAACACCATATATTTT

clone_size: -
j_call: TRBJ1-1
cdr3_length: 13
v_call: TRBV28
d_call: -
cdr3_aa: CASSTRVNTEAFF
cdr3_nt: TGTGCCAGCAGTACTAGGGTGAACACTGAAGCTTTCTTT

clone_size: few
j_call: TRBJ2-6
cdr3_length: 19
v_call: TRBV7-3
d_call: TRBD2
cdr3_aa: CASSTRTAGVSSGANVLTF
cdr3_nt: TGTGCCAGCAGCACACGGACAGCGGGGGTATCATCTGGGGCCAACGTCCTGACTTTC

clone_size: -
j_call: TRBJ2-5
cdr3_length: 15
v_call: TRBV11-2
d_call: TRBD2
cdr3_aa: CASSMHHGLAETQYF
cdr3_nt: TGTGCCAGCAGCATGCACCATGGACTAGCAGAGACCCAGTACTTC

clone_size: -
j_call: TRBJ2-1
cdr3_length: 18
v_call: TRBV28
d_call: TRBD1
cdr3_aa: CASSLAHATGGHYNEQFF
cdr3_nt: TGTGCCAGCAGTTTAGCCCACGCGACAGGGGGCCACTACAATGAGCAGTTCTTC

clone_size: -
j_call: TRBJ2-7
cdr3_length: 14
v_call: TRBV4-3
d_call: -
cdr3_aa: CASSQEAITYEQYF
cdr3_nt: TGCGCCAGCAGCCAAGAGGCCATCACCTACGAGCAGTACTTC

clone_size: -
j_call: TRBJ2-7
cdr3_length: 15
v_call: TRBV5-6
d_call: -
cdr3_aa: CASSLGPDFGYEQYF
cdr3_nt: TGTGCCAGCAGCTTGGGCCCCGACTTTGGCTACGAGCAGTACTTC

clone_size: once
j_call: TRBJ2-1
cdr3_length: 15
v_call: TRBV7-2
d_call: TRBD2
cdr3_aa: CASSWGLAGYNEQFF
cdr3_nt: TGTGCCAGCAGCTGGGGACTAGCGGGCTACAATGAGCAGTTCTTC

clone_size: -
j_call: TRBJ2-1
cdr3_length: 15
v_call: TRBV11-2
d_call: -
cdr3_aa: CASSLEAVSHNEQFF
cdr3_nt: TGTGCCAGCAGCTTAGAGGCGGTGTCACACAATGAGCAGTTCTTC

clone_size: few
j_call: TRBJ2-3
cdr3_length: 16
v_call: TRBV27
d_call: TRBD1
cdr3_aa: CASRLIGTGWPDTQYF
cdr3_nt: TGTGCCAGCAGACTAATCGGGACAGGGTGGCCAGATACGCAGTATTTT

clone_size: -
j_call: TRBJ2-5
cdr3_length: 15
v_call: TRBV6-5
d_call: -
cdr3_aa: CASSTDGSSEETQYF
cdr3_nt: TGTGCCAGCAGTACCGACGGGAGTAGCGAAGAGACCCAGTACTTC

clone_size: -
j_call: TRBJ2-7
cdr3_length: 14
v_call: TRBV7-6
d_call: TRBD1
cdr3_aa: CASSQGTGDYEQYF
cdr3_nt: TGTGCCAGCAGCCAGGGGACAGGGGACTACGAGCAGTACTTC

clone_size: -
j_call: TRBJ1-1
cdr3_length: 14
v_call: TRBV6-4
d_call: TRBD1
cdr3_aa: CASKTGVGGTEAFF
cdr3_nt: TGTGCCAGCAAAACAGGGGTTGGAGGAACTGAAGCTTTCTTT

clone_size: -
j_call: TRBJ2-1
cdr3_length: 14
v_call: TRBV29-1
d_call: -
cdr3_aa: CSVETGRSYNEQFF
cdr3_nt: TGCAGCGTTGAGACAGGGAGGTCCTACAATGAGCAGTTCTTC

clone_size: -
j_call: TRBJ2-3
cdr3_length: 16
v_call: TRBV27
d_call: -
cdr3_aa: CASSLSPGAGPDTQYF
cdr3_nt: TGTGCCAGCAGTTTATCTCCGGGAGCGGGCCCAGATACGCAGTATTTT

clone_size: once
j_call: TRBJ2-5
cdr3_length: 16
v_call: TRBV5-8
d_call: TRBD2
cdr3_aa: CASSPSGVGVAETQYF
cdr3_nt: TGTGCCAGCAGTCCCAGCGGGGTAGGCGTAGCAGAGACCCAGTACTTC

clone_size: -
j_call: TRBJ1-1
cdr3_length: 13
v_call: TRBV6-5
d_call: -
cdr3_aa: CASSIDGTSEAFF
cdr3_nt: TGTGCCAGCAGCATTGACGGGACATCCGAAGCTTTCTTT

clone_size: -
j_call: TRBJ2-1
cdr3_length: 15
v_call: TRBV2
d_call: TRBD2
cdr3_aa: CANREGLAGGGEQFF
cdr3_nt: TGTGCCAACAGAGAGGGACTAGCGGGGGGAGGTGAGCAGTTCTTC

clone_size: -
j_call: TRBJ1-1
cdr3_length: 13
v_call: TRBV10-3
d_call: TRBD1
cdr3_aa: CASRDRENTEAFF
cdr3_nt: TGTGCCAGTCGGGACAGGGAGAACACTGAAGCTTTCTTT

clone_size: -
j_call: TRBJ2-7
cdr3_length: 14
v_call: TRBV11-2
d_call: -
cdr3_aa: CASSLYNTDYEQYF
cdr3_nt: TGTGCCAGCAGCTTATATAATACAGACTACGAGCAGTACTTC